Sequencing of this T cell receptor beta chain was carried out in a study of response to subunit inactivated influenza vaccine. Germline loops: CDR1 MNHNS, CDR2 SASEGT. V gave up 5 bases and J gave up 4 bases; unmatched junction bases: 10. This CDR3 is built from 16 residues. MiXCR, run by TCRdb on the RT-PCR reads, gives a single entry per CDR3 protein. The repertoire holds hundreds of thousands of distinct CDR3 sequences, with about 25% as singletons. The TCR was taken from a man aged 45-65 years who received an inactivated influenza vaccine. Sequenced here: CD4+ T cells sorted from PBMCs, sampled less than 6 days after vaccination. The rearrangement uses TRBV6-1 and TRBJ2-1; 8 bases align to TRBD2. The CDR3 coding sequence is TGTGCCAGCAGTAGAAACGGGGGGGCGTTTTACAATGAGCAGTTCTTC. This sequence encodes CASSRNGGAFYNEQFF.